Each of the 7 T cell receptor beta chains below was sequenced from the same sample in a study of blood T cell repertoires in COVID-19. Sequenced by immunoSEQ multiplex PCR; TCRdb stores in-frame clones only, minus some. The repertoire holds roughly 200,000 clones, with roughly 89% as singletons. The sample was peripheral blood. The receptors were sampled from a man aged 60 to 75 who had recovered from COVID-19.

V gene TRBV2 combines with J gene TRBJ2-2; 9 bases are a match to TRBD1. With 5 bases clipped from V and 4 bases from J, the junction kept 2 bases outside the gene matches. Germline loops: CDR1 SNHLY, CDR2 FYNNEI. The CDR3 has 14 residues. CDR3 region: CASSRTGATGELFF. The CDR3 DNA sequence: TGTGCCAGCAGTCGGACAGGGGCCACCGGGGAGCTGTTTTTT.

The chain carries TRBV4-1 and TRBJ1-2; 8 bases align to TRBD1. Trimming took 3 bases from V and 0 from J; bases not matched to a gene: 3. The CDR3 runs to 15 residues. Germline CDR1 MGHRA, CDR2 YSYEKL. CDR3 sequence: CASSQTGAANYGYTF. Here the CDR3 DNA reads TGCGCCAGCAGCCAGACAGGGGCAGCTAACTATGGCTACACCTTC.

The V gene is TRBV4-2, the J gene TRBJ2-1, with 8 bases that match TRBD1. This CDR3 is built from 14 residues. Germline trimming cut 5 bases from V and 5 bases from J; bases unmatched to any gene: 5. CDR1 LGHNA and CDR2 YNFKEQ come from the germline V gene. The chain's CDR3 is CASSYGQGNNEQFF. In nucleotides, the CDR3 is TGTGCCAGCAGCTACGGACAGGGAAACAATGAGCAGTTCTTC.

This chain uses TRBV7-2 with TRBJ1-2; 8 positions agree with TRBD1. CDR1 and CDR2 (germline): SGHTA, FQGNSA. The ends lost 1 base at V and 4 bases at J; junction bases unmatched: 5. This CDR3 contains 15 residues. CDR3 sequence (DNA): TGTGCCAGCAGCTTAGGGTTCAGGGGGCCCTATGGCTACACCTTC. Translating it yields CASSLGFRGPYGYTF. Complete variable domain (other parts from reference TRBV7-2 and TRBJ1-2): GAGVSQSPSNKVTEKGKDVELRCDPISGHTALYWYRQSLGQGLEFLIYFQGNSAPDKSGLPSDRFSAERTGGSVSTLTIQRTQQEDSAVYLCASSLGFRGPYGYTFGSGTRLTVV.

This CDR3 is CASSYGTAGNTEAFF. For the CDR3, the DNA is TGTGCCAGCAGTTACGGGACAGCCGGAAACACTGAAGCTTTCTTT. This chain uses TRBV6-5 with TRBJ1-1; 7 bases agree with TRBD1. CDR1 is MNHEY, CDR2 SVGAGI, per germline. J lost 2 bases, V lost 2 bases, and 5 bases had no gene match. This CDR3 is built from 15 residues.

The chain combines TRBV18 with TRBJ2-5; 7 bases fit TRBD1. The CDR3 sequence is 16 residues long. J was trimmed by 4 bases and V by 3 bases; bases with no gene match: 11. The germline CDR1 and CDR2 sequences are KGHSH and LQKENI. This CDR3 is CASSPSYEGGGETQYF. The CDR3 DNA is TGTGCCAGCTCACCGTCCTACGAAGGGGGCGGAGAGACCCAGTACTTC.

This clone occurred a few times. The chain uses TRBV7-9 and TRBJ1-1, with D perhaps matching TRBD1 (5 bases). Trimming left V 4 bases short and J 0 bases short, with 21 bases between. Germline CDR1 SEHNR, CDR2 FQNEAQ (reference sequence). The CDR3 spans 18 residues. CDR3 DNA: TGTGCCAGCAGCTCGCTCTTGACAGCAGCCCTAATGAACACTGAAGCTTTCTTT. Protein product: CASSSLLTAALMNTEAFF.